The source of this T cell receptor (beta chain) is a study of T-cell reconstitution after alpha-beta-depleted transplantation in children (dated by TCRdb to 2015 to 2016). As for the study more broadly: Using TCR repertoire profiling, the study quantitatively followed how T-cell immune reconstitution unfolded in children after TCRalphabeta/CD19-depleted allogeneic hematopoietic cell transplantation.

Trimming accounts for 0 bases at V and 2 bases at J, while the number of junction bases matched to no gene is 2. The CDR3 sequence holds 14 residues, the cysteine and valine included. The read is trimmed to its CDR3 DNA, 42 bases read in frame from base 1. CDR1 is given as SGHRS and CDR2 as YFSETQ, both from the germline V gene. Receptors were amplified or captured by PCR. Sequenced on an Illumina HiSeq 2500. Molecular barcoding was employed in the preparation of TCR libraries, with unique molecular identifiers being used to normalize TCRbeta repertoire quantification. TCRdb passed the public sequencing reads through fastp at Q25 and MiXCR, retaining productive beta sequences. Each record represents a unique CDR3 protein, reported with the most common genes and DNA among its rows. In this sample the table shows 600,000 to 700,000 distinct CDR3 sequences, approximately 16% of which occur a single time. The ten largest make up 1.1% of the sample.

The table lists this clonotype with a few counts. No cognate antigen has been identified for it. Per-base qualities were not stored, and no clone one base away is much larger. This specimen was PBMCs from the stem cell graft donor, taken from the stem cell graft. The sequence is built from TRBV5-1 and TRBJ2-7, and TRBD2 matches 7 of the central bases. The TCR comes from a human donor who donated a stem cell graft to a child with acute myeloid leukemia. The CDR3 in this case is CASSLGSGPYEQYV. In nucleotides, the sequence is TGCGCCAGCAGCTTGGGTAGCGGGCCCTACGAGCAGTACGTC.